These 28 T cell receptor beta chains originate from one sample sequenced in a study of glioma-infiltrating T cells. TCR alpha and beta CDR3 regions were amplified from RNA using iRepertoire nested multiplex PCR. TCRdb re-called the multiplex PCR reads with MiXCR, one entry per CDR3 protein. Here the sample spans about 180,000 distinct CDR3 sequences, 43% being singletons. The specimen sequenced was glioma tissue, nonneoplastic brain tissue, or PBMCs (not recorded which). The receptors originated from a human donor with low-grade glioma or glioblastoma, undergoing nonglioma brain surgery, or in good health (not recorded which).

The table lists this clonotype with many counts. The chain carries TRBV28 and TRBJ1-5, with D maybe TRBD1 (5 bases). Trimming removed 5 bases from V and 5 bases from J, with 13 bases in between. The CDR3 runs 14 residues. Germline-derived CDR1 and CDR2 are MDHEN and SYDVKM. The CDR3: CASSNRNSDQPQHF. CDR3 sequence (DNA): TGTGCCAGCAGTAACAGGAACTCGGATCAGCCCCAGCATTTT.

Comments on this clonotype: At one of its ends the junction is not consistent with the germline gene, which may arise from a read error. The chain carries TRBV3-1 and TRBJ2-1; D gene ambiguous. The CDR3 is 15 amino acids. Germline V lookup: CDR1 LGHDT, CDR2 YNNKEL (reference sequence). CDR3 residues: CASSLNSLTYNEQLF. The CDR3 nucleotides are TGTGCCAGCAGCCTAAACTCGTTGACCTACAATGAGCAGTTATTC.

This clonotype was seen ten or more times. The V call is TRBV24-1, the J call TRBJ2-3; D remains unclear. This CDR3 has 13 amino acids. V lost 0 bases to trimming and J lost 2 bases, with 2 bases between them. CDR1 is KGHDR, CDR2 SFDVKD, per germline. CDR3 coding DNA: TGTGCCACCAGTGATTTGTCCACAGATACGCAGTATTTT. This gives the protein CATSDLSTDTQYF.

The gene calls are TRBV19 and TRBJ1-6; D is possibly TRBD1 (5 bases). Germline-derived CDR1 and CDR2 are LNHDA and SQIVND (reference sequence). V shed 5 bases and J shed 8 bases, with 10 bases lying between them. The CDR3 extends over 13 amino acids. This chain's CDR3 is CASSLQADSPLHF. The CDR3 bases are TGTGCCAGTAGTCTACAGGCGGATTCACCCCTCCACTTT.

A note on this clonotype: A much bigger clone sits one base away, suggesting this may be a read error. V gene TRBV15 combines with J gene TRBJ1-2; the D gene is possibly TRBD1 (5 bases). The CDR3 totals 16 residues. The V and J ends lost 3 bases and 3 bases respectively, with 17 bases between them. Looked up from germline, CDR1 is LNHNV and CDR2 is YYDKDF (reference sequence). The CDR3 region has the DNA TGTGCCACCAGCAGGGAACGGCACAGGCGTGACTATGGCTACACCTTC. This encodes CATSRERHRRDYGYTF.

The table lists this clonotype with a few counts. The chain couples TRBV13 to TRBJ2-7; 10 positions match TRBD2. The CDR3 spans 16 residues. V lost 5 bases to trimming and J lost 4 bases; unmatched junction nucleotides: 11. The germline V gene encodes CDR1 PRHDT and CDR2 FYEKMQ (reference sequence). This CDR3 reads CASSLKPSGSLYEQYF. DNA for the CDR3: TGTGCCAGCAGCCTTAAGCCTAGCGGGAGTTTGTACGAGCAGTACTTC. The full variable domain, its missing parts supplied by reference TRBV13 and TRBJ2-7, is AAGVIQSPRHLIKEKRETATLKCYPIPRHDTVYWYQQGPGQDPQFLISFYEKMQSDKGSIPDRFSAQQFSDYHSELNMSSLELGDSALYFCASSLKPSGSLYEQYFGPGTRLTVT.

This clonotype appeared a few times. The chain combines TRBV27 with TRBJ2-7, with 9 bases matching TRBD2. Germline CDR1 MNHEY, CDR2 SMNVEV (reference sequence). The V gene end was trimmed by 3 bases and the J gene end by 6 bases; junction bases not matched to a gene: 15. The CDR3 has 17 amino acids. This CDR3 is CASSLSPAGGRSAEQYF. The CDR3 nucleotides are TGTGCCAGCAGTTTGAGTCCGGCGGGAGGGCGATCTGCCGAGCAGTACTTC.

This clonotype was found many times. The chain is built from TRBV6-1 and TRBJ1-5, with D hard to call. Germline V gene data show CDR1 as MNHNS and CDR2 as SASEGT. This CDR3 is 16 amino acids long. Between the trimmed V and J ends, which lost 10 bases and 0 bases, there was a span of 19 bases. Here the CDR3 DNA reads TGTGCCACAGACACCCACCACAGAGGTAGCAATCAGCCCCAGCATTTT. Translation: CATDTHHRGSNQPQHF.

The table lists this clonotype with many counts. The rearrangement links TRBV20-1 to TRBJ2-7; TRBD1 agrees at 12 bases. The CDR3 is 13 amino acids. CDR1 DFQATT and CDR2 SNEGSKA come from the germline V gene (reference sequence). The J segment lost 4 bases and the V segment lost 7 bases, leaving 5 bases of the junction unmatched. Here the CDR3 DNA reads TGCAGTGTTCCGGGACAGGGGGCATACGAGCAGTACTTC. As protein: CSVPGQGAYEQYF.

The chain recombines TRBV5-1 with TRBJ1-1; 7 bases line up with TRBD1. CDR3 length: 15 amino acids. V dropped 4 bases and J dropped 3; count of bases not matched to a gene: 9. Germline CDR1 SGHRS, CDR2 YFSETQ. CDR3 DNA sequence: TGCGCCAGCAGCCAGGGGGGGGGCATGGACACTGAAGCTTTCTTT. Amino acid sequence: CASSQGGGMDTEAFF. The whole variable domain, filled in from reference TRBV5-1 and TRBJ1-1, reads KAGVTQTPRYLIKTRGQQVTLSCSPISGHRSVSWYQQTPGQGLQFLFEYFSETQRNKGNFPGRFSGRQFSNSRSEMNVSTLELGDSALYLCASSQGGGMDTEAFFGQGTRLTVV.

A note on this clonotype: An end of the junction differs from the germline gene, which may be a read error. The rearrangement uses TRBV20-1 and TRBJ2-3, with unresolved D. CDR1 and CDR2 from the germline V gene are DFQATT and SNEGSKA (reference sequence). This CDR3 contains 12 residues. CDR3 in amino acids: CSADMRLNTQYF. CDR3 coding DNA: TGCAGTGCGGATATGAGGCTAAATACCCAGTATTTT.

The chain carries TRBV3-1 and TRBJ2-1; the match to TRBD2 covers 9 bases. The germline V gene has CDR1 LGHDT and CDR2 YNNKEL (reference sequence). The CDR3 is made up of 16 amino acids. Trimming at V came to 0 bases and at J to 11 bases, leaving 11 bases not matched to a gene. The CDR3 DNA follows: TGTGCCAGCAGCCAAGATTTTGAGACTAGCGGCAGTAAGCAGTTCTTC. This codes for CASSQDFETSGSKQFF.

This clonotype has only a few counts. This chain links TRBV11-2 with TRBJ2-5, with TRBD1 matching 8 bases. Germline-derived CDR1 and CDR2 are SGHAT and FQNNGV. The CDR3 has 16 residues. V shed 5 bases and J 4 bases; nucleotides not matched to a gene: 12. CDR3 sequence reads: CASSQGTGGPRETQYF. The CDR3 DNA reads TGTGCCAGCAGCCAAGGGACAGGTGGTCCGCGAGAGACCCAGTACTTC.

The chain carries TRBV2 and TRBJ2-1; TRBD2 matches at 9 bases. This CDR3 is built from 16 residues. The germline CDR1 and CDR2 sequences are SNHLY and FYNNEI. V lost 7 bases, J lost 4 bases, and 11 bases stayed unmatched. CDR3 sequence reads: CASTTQVAGAYNEQFF. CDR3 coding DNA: TGTGCCAGCACCACCCAGGTAGCGGGAGCTTACAATGAGCAGTTCTTC.

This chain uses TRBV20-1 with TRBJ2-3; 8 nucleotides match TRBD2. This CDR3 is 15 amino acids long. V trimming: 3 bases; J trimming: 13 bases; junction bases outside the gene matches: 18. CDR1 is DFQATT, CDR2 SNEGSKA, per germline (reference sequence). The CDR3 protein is CSASSLAALTYEKYF. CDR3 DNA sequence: TGCAGTGCTAGTTCACTAGCGGCCTTGACCTACGAGAAGTATTTT.

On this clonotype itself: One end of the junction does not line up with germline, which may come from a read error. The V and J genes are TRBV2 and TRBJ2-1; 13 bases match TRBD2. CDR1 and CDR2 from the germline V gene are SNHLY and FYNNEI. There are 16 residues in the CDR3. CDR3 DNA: TGTGCCAGCAGGACCGGGACTAGCGGGGTCTACAATGAGCAGCTCTTC. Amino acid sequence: CASRTGTSGVYNEQLF.

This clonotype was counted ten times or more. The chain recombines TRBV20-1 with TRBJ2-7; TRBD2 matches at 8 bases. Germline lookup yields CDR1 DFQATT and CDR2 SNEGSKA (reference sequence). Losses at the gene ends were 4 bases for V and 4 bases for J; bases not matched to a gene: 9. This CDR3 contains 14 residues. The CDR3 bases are TGCAGTGCTATTGTGCCTAGCGGGTCATACGAGCAGTACTTC. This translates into CSAIVPSGSYEQYF.

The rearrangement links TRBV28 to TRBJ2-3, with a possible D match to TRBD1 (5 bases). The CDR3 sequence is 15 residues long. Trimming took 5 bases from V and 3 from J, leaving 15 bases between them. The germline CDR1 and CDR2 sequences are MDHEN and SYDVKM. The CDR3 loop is CASSLTVLKTDTQYF. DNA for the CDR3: TGTGCCAGCAGTCTGACAGTGTTGAAAACAGATACGCAGTATTTT.

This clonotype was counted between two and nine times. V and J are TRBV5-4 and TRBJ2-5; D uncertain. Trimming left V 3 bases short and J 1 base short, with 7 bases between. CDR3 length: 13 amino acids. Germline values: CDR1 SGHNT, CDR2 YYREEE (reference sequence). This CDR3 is CASSSGGQETQYF. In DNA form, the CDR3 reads TGTGCCAGCAGCTCAGGCGGCCAAGAGACCCAGTACTTC.

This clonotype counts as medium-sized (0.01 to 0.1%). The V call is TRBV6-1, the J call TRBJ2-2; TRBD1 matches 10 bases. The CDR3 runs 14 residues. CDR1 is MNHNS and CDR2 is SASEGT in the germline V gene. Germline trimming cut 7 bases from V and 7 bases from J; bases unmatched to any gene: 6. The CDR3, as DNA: TGTGCCAGCACTGACAGGGGGCTAGGCGGGGAGCTGTTTTTT. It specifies CASTDRGLGGELFF.

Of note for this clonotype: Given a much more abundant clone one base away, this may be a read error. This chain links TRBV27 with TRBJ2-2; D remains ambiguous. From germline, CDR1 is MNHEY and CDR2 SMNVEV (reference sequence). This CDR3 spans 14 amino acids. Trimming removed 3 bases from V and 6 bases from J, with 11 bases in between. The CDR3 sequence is CASSFGPTPGELFF. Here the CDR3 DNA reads TGTGCCAGCAGTTTTGGCCCCACGCCCGGGGAGCTGTTTTTT.

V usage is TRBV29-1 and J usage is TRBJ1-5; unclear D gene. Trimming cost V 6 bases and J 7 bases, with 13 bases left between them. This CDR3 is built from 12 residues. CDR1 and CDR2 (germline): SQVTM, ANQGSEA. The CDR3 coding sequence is TGCAGCGTCGTACAACCTGGCCAGCCCCAGCATTTT. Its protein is CSVVQPGQPQHF.

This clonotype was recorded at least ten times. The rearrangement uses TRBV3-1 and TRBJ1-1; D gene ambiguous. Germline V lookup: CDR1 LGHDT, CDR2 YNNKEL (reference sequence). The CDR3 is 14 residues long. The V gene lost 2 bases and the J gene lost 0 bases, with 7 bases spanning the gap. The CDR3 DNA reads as TGTGCCAGCAGCCAACAACCTATGAACACTGAAGCTTTCTTT. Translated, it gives CASSQQPMNTEAFF.

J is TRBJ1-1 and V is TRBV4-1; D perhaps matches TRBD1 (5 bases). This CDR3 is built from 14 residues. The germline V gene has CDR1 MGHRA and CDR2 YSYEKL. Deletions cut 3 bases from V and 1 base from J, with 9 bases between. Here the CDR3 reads CASSHGTGNTEAFF. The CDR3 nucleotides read TGCGCCAGCAGCCATGGGACGGGGAACACTGAAGCTTTCTTT.

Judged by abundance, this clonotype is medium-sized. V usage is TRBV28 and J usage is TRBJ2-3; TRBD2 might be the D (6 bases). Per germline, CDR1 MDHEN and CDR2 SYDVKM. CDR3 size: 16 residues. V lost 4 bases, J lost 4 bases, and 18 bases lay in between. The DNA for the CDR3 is TGTGCCAGCAGTTCACTCCGACTAGTCGGTCCAGATACGCAGTATTTT. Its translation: CASSSLRLVGPDTQYF.

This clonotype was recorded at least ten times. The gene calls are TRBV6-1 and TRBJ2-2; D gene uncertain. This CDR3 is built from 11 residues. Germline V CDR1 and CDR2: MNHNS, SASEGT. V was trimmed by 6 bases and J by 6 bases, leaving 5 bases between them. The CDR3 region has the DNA TGTGCCAGCAGAAACCCCGGGGAGCTGTTTTTT. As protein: CASRNPGELFF.

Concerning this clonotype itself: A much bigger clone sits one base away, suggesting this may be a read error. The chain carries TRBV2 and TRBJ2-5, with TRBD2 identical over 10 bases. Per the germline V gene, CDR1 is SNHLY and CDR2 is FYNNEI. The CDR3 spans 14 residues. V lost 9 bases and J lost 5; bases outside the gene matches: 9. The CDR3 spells CARSPQREGETQYF. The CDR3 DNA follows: TGTGCCAGAAGCCCCCAGCGGGAGGGGGAGACCCAGTACTTC.

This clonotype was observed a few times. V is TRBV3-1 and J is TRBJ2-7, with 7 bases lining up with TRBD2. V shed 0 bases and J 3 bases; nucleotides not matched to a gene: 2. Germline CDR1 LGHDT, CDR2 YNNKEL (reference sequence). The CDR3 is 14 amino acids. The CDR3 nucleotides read TGTGCCAGCAGCCAAGAAAGCGGGAACTACGAGCAGTACTTC. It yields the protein CASSQESGNYEQYF.